This T cell receptor (beta chain) came from a study of blood T cells in healthy people across ages. General study findings and limits: TCR beta diversity per million T cells fell roughly linearly with age.

Sample-barcoded 5' priming and a J-beta primer mix drove a second PCR of 7 to 11 cycles. Every single cDNA molecule received a tag from a template-switch adaptor with 12 random nucleotides. TCRdb fed the 5' RACE reads into MiXCR, producing one record per CDR3 protein. Of roughly 1,700,000 distinct CDR3 sequences detected, approximately 30% appear once; the ten largest clones hold roughly 8.2%. Note on this clonotype: Its antigen is currently unknown.

The receptor was derived from a woman aged 30 to 39 in good health. Sequencing was carried out using blood.

The CDR3 region has the DNA TGCAGCGTTGTCGGTAGTAGGTGCATGAACACTGAAGCTTTCTTT. Amino acid sequence: CSVVGSRCMNTEAFF. The chain employs TRBV29-1 and TRBJ1-1; the D is unclear. Germline CDR1 and CDR2: SQVTM and ANQGSEA. V was shortened by 4 bases and J by 0 bases, with 15 bases between the two germline ends. This CDR3 contains 15 residues. Using reference TRBV29-1 and TRBJ1-1 for the parts outside the CDR3, the full variable domain is SAVISQKPSRDICQRGTSLTIQCQVDSQVTMMFWYRQQPGQSLTLIATANQGSEATYESGFVIDKFPISRPNLTFSTLTVSNMSPEDSSIYLCSVVGSRCMNTEAFFGQGTRLTVV.